The source of this T cell receptor (beta chain) is a study of breast tumors, draining lymph nodes, adjacent tissues. Regarding the study as a whole: Compared with basal-like, luminal-like tumors shared significantly more repertoire with nontumor tissue. Tumor TCR diversity was below lymph nodes but above nontumor tissue. Findings are consistent with lymph node origin and intratumoral expansion of most tumor T cells.

This clonotype was counted ten times or more. What it binds is unknown. Samples came from axillary lymph nodes draining the breast cancer. TCRdb passed the multiplex PCR reads through MiXCR, listing each CDR3 protein once. The data hold about 180,000 distinct CDR3 sequences, with 33% observed a single time. This clonotype originated in a female donor with breast cancer. Some clones in this sample may be carry-over from other donors' samples. Sequenced input: axillary lymph node tissue.

CDR3 coding DNA: TGTGCCAGTAGGCATAGCGCGGTAGCCGAGCAGTACTTC. This translates into CASRHSAVAEQYF. V is TRBV19 and J is TRBJ2-7; D perhaps matches TRBD2 (5 bases). Germline V CDR1 and CDR2: LNHDA, SQIVND (reference sequence). The length of the CDR3 is 13 residues. Trimming removed 6 bases from V and 6 bases from J, with 15 bases in between.